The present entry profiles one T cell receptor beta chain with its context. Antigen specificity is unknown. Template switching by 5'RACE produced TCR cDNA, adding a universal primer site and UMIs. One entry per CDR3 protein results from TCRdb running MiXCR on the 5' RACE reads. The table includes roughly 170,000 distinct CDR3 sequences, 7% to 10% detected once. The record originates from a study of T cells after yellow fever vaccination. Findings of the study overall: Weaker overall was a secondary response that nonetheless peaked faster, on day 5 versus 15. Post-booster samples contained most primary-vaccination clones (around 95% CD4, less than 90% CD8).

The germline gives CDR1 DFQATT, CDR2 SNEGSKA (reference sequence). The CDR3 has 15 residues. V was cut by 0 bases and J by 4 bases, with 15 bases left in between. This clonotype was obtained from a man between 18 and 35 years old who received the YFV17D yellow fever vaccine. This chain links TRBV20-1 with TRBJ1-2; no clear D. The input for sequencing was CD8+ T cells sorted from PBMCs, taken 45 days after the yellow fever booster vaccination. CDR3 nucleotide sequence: TGCAGTGCTAGAGATCCCGACCCCTACTCCTATGGCTACACCTTC. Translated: CSARDPDPYSYGYTF.